The clone carrying this T cell receptor beta chain showed up just a few times. The antigen is not known. Time point given: week 35, safety follow-up. Each dose delivered 300 ug of mutant IDH1 20-mer peptide subcutaneously with imiquimod. Diagnosis in the donors showed new WHO grade 3 or 4 astrocytomas that were IDH1-mutant and ATRX-lost. The assay was immunoSEQ multiplex PCR, and TCRdb's table has in-frame clones only and misses some. Among 55,000 to 65,000 clones listed, less than 90% were seen once. The sample originates from a study of a mutant IDH1 vaccine in newly diagnosed glioma. At the level of the study: Vaccine dosing followed radiotherapy by 4-6 weeks, or accompanied temozolomide cycles. V12 corresponded to week 35 and V13 to week 47. Overall study results and limits: Alterations occurring in top peripheral T cell clonotypes seemed unrelated to pseudoprogression.

This CDR3 has 17 residues. Trimming at V came to 0 bases and at J to 1 base, leaving 3 bases not matched to a gene. CDR1 and CDR2 from the germline V gene are SGHTA and FQGNSA. The origin of this receptor is a man aged 25 to 45 with glioma. This chain uses TRBV7-2 with TRBJ2-5; 12 positions agree with TRBD2. This material consisted of PBMCs, taken from a glioma patient whose treatment included an IDH1 peptide vaccine. CDR3 protein: CASSLARTSGVQETQYF. CDR3 DNA: TGTGCCAGCAGCTTAGCGAGGACTAGCGGGGTCCAAGAGACCCAGTACTTC.